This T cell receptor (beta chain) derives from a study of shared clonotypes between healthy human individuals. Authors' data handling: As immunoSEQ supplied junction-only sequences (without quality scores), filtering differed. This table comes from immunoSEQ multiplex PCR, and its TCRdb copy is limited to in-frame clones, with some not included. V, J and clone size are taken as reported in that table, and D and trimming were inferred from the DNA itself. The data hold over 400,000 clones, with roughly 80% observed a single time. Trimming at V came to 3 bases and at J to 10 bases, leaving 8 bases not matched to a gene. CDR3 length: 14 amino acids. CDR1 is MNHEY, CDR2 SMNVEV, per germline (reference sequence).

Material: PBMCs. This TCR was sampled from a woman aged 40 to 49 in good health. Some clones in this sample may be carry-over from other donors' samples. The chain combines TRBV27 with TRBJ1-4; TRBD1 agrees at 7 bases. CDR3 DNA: TGTGCCAGCAGTTTTGGCTCGGCAGGGGGAAAACTGTTTTTT. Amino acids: CASSFGSAGGKLFF.